The T cell receptor beta chain under discussion was sequenced for a study of T cells after yellow fever vaccination. V was clipped by 6 bases and J by 1 base, with 15 bases between them. The CDR3 is 15 amino acids. TCRdb fed the 5' RACE reads into MiXCR, producing one record per CDR3 protein. The table includes a few hundred thousand distinct CDR3 sequences, about 3.9% detected once. The sample holds many counts of this clonotype. This chain connects TRBV12-3 or TRBV12-4 to TRBJ1-2; D is ambiguous. This clonotype was obtained from a man between 18 and 29 years old who received the YFV17D yellow fever vaccine. The sample was PBMCs, taken 15 days after the yellow fever booster vaccination. The CDR3 loop reads CASSLYPTINYGYTF. In DNA, the CDR3 is TGTGCCAGCAGCCTATACCCAACTATTAACTATGGCTACACCTTC.